Included here is one T cell receptor (beta chain) sequence, with context. Antigen unknown. This CDR3 is 14 amino acids long. V shed 0 bases, J shed 11 bases, and the junction held 3 bases outside the gene matches. Germline loops: CDR1 MNHEY, CDR2 SVGAGI. This specimen belongs to a study of T cell responses to AZD1222 COVID-19 vaccine. Study details: Second doses were pooled across both intervals (about 4 or about 12 weeks). General study results and limits: Baseline antibody screening turned up just a handful of seropositive AZD1222 recipients. Reportedly, nearly half the spike-specific TCRs target unmutated variant regions. Donor demographics were predominantly white British with a female majority; clonal diversity may be underestimated.

TCRdb's table, derived via immunoSEQ multiplex PCR, lists solely in-frame clones and lacks some. This sample has about 190,000 clones, with around 92% found just once. V gene TRBV6-5 combines with J gene TRBJ1-5; 11 nucleotides agree with TRBD1. Sequencing used peripheral blood, obtained on day 0 of AZD1222 vaccination. The sequence came from an adult in good health. In DNA, the CDR3 is TGTGCCAGCAGTTACTCGGGGACAGGGGGAACCCAGCATTTT. As protein: CASSYSGTGGTQHF.